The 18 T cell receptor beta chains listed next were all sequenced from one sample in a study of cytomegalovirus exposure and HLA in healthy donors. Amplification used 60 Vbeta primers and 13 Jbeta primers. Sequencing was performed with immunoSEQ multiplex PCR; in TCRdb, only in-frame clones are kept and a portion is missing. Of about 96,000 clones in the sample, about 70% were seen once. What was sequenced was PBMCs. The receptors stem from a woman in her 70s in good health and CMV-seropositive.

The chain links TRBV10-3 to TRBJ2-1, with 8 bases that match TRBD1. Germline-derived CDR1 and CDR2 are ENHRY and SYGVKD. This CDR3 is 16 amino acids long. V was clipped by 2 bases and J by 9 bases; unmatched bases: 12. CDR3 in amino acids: CAISERGTGGAGEQFF. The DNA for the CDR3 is TGTGCCATCAGTGAGCGGGGGACAGGAGGGGCAGGTGAGCAGTTCTTC.

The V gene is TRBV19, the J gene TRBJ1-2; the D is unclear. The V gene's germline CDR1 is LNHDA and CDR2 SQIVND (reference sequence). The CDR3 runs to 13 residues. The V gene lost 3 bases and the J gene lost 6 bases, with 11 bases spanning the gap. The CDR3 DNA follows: TGTGCCAGTAGTATTGAGGGAAGACATGGCTACACCTTC. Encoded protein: CASSIEGRHGYTF.

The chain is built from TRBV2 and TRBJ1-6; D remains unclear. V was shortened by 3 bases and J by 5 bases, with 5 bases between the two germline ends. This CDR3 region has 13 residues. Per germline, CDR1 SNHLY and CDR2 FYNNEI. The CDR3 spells CASSDRNNSPLHF. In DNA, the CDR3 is TGTGCCAGCAGTGACCGTAATAATTCACCCCTCCACTTT. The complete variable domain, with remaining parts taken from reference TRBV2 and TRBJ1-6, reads EPEVTQTPSHQVTQMGQEVILRCVPISNHLYFYWYRQILGQKVEFLVSFYNNEISEKSEIFDDQFSVERPDGSNFTLKIRSTKLEDSAMYFCASSDRNNSPLHFGNGTRLTVT.

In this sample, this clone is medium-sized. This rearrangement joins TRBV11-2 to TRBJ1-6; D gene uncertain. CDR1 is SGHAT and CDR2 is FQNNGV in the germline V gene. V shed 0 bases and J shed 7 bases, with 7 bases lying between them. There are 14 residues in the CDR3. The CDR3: CASSLEGSNSPLHF. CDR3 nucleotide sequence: TGTGCCAGCAGCTTAGAGGGTAGCAATTCACCCCTCCACTTT.

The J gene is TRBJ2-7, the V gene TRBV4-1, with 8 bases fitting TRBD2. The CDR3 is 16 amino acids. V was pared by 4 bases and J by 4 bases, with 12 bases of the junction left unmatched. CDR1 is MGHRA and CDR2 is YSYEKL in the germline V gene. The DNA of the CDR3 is TGCGCCAGCAGCCCTACAGGACTAGCCGATTATTACGAGCAGTACTTC. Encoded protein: CASSPTGLADYYEQYF.

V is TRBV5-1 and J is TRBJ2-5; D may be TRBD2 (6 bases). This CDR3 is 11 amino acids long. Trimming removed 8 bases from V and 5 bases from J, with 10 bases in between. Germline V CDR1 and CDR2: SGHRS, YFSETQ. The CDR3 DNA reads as TGCGCCAGTAAACGGGAGGAGACCCAGTACTTC. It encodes CASKREETQYF.

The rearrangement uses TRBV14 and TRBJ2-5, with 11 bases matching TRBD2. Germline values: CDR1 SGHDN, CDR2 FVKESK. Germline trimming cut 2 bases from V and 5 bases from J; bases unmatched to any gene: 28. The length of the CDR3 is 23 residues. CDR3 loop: CASSQLLIQGLVCSGRALETQYF. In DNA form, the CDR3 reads TGTGCCAGCAGCCAATTACTAATTCAGGGTTTGGTCTGTAGCGGGAGGGCCCTTGAGACCCAGTACTTC.

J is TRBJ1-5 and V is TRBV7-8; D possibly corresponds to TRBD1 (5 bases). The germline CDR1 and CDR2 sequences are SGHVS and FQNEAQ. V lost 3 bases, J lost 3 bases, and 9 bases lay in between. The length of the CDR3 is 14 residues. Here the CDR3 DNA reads TGTGCCAGCAGCTTTCAGGGCTACAATCAGCCCCAGCATTTT. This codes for CASSFQGYNQPQHF.

The CDR3 DNA sequence: TGTGCCAGCAGCTTAGCTCGGGGTGGGACTGAAGCTTTCTTT. Its protein is CASSLARGGTEAFF. This rearrangement joins TRBV7-6 to TRBJ1-1; D gene uncertain. This CDR3 spans 14 amino acids. V was clipped by 0 bases and J by 5 bases, with 10 bases between them. Germline values: CDR1 SGHVS, CDR2 FNYEAQ. Supplemented by reference TRBV7-6 and TRBJ1-1, the full variable domain reads GAGVSQSPRYKVTKRGQDVALRCDPISGHVSLYWYRQALGQGPEFLTYFNYEAQQDKSGLPNDRFSAERPEGSISTLTIQRTEQRDSAMYRCASSLARGGTEAFFGQGTRLTVV.

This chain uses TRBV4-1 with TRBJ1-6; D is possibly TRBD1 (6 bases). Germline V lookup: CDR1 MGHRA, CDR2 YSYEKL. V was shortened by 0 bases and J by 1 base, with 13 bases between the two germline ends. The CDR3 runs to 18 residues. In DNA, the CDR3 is TGCGCCAGCAGCCAAGATGGGCGGGGGCCGTCCTATAATTCACCCCTCCACTTT. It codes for CASSQDGRGPSYNSPLHF.

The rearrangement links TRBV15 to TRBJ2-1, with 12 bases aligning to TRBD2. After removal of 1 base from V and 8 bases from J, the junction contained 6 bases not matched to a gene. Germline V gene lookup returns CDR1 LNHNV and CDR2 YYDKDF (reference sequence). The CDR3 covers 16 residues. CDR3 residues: CATSRGGLAGGHEQFF. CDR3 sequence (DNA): TGTGCCACCAGCAGAGGGGGCCTAGCGGGGGGGCATGAGCAGTTCTTC.

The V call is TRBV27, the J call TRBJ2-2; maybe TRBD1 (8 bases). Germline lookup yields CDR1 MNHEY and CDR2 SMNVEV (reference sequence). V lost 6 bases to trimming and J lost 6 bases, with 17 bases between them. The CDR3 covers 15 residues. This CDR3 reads CASRSRTGRAGELFF. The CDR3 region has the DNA TGTGCCAGCAGGTCCCGGACAGGGAGGGCCGGGGAGCTGTTTTTT.

The CDR3 here is CASSLDGGGNEKLFF. DNA of the CDR3: TGTGCCAGCAGCTTGGACGGGGGAGGTAATGAAAAACTGTTTTTT. The rearrangement uses TRBV5-4 and TRBJ1-4; D is perhaps TRBD1 (5 bases). Deletions cut 0 bases from V and 4 bases from J, with 10 bases between. In germline, CDR1 is SGHNT, CDR2 YYREEE (reference sequence). The CDR3 is 15 amino acids.

In DNA form, the CDR3 reads TGTGCCAGCAGGTACAGGGCAGATTCACCCCTCCACTTT. The encoded protein is CASRYRADSPLHF. V usage is TRBV2 and J usage is TRBJ1-6, with D maybe TRBD1 (6 bases). The V end lost 6 bases, the J end lost 8 bases, and 11 bases lay between the germline ends. Germline assignment: CDR1 SNHLY and CDR2 FYNNEI. The CDR3 runs 13 residues.

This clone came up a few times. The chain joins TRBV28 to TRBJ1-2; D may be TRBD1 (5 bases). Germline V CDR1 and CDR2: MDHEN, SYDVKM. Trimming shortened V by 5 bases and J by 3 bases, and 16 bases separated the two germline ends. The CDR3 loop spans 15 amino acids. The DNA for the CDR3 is TGTGCCAGCAGTCTTGGGACTTTTACTTACTATGGCTACACCTTC. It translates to CASSLGTFTYYGYTF.

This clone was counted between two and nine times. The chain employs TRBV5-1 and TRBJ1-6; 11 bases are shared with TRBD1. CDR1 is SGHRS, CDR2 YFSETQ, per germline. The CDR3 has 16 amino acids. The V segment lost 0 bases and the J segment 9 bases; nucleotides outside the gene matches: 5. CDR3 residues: CASSLDWGTGGSPLHF. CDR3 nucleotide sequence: TGCGCCAGCAGCTTGGATTGGGGGACAGGGGGTTCACCCCTCCACTTT.

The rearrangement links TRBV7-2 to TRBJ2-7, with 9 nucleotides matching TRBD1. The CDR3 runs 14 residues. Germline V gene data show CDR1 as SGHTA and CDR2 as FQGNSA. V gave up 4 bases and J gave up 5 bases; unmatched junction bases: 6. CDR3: CASSSTGTGHEQYF. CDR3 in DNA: TGTGCCAGCAGCTCTACCGGGACAGGGCACGAGCAGTACTTC.

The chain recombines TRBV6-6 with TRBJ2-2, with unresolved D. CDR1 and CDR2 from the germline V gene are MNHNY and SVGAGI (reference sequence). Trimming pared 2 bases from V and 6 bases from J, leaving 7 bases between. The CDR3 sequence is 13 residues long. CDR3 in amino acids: CASSYQVPGELFF. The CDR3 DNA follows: TGTGCCAGCAGTTACCAGGTCCCCGGGGAGCTGTTTTTT.